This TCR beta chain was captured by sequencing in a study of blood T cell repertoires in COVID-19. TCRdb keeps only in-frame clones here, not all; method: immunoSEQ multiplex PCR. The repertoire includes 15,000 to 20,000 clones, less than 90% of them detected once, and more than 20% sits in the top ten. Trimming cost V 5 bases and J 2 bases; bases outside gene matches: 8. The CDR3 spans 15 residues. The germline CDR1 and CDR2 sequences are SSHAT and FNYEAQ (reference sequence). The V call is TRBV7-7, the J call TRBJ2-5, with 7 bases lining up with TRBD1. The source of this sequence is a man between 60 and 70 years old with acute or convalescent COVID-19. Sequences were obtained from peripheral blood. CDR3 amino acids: CASSRRTGSQETQYF. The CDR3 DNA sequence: TGTGCCAGCAGCCGCCGGACAGGATCACAAGAGACCCAGTACTTC.